This TCR beta chain appears in the sequencing data of a study of cytotoxic CD8 clonotypes in ibrutinib-treated CLL. Broader study findings: Clonality was elevated at ibrutinib response and had returned toward baseline at progression. In sustained-remission versus progressing patients, sampling times differed.

As concerns this clone: Its antigen remains unidentified.

V was shortened by 5 bases and J by 3 bases, with 5 bases between the two germline ends. The V gene's germline CDR1 is SEHNR and CDR2 FQNEAQ (reference sequence). The CDR3 loop spans 11 amino acids. The method was immunoSEQ multiplex PCR; TCRdb's version includes in-frame clones alone and lacks a portion of them. The sample yields about 140,000 clones, roughly 77% seen once. This clonotype was obtained from a human donor with chronic lymphocytic leukemia. This sample comprised PBMCs, obtained after 12 months of ibrutinib treatment. The J gene is TRBJ2-7, the V gene TRBV7-9, with D unclear. CDR3 loop: CASSLIYEQYF. In DNA form, the CDR3 reads TGTGCCAGCAGCCTAATCTACGAGCAGTACTTC.